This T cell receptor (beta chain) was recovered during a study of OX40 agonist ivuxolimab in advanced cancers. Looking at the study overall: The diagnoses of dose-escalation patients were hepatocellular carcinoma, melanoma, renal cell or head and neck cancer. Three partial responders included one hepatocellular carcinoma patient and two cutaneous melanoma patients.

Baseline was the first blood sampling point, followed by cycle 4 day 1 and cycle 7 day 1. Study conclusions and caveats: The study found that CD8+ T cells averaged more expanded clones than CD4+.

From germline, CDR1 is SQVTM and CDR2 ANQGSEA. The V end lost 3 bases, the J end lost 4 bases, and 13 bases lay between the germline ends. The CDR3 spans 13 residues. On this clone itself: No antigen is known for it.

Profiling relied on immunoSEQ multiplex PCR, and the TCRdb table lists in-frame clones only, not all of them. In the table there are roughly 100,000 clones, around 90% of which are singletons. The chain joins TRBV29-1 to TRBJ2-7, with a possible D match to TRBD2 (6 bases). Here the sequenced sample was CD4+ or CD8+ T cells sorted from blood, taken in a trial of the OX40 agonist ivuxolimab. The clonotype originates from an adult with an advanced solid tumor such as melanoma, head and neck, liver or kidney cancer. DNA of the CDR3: TGCAGCGTTGAGACCGGGAGACGGTACGAGCAGTACTTC. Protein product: CSVETGRRYEQYF.